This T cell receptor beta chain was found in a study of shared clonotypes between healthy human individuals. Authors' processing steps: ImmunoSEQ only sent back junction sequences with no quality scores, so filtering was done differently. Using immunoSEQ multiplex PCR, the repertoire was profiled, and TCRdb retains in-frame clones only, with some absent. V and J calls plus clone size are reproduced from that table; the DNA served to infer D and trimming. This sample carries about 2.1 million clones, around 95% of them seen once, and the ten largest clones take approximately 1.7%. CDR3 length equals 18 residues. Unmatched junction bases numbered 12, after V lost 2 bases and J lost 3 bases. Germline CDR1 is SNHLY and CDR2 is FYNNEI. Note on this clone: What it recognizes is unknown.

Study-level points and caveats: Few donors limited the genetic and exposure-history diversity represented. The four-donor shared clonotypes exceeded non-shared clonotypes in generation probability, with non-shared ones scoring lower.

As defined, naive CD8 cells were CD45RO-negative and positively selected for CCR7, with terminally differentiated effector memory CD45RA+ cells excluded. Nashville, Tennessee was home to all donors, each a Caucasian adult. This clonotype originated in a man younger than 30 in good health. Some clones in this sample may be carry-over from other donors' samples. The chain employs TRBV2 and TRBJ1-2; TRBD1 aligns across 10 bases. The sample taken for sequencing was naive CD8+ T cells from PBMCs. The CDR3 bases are TGTGCCAGCAGTGAATCCGGCCCGGGACAGGGGTCCCACTATGGCTACACCTTC. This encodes CASSESGPGQGSHYGYTF. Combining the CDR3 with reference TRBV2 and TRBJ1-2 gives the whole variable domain EPEVTQTPSHQVTQMGQEVILRCVPISNHLYFYWYRQILGQKVEFLVSFYNNEISEKSEIFDDQFSVERPDGSNFTLKIRSTKLEDSAMYFCASSESGPGQGSHYGYTFGSGTRLTVV.